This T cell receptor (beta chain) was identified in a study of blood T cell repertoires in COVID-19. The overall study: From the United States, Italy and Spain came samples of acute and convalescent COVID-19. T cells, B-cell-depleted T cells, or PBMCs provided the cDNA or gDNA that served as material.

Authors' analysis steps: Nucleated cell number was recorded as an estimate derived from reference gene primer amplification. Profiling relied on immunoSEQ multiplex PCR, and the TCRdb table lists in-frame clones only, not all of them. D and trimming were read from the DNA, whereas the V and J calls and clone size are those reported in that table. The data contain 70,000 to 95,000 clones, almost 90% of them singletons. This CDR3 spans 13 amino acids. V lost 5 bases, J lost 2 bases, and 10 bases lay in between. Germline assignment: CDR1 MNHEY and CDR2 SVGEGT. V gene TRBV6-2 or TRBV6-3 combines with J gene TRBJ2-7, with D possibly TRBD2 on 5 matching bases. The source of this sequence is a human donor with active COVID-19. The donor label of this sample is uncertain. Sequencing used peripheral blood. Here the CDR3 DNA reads TGTGCCAGCAGTCTCGACGGGACCTACGAGCAGTACTTC. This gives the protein CASSLDGTYEQYF.